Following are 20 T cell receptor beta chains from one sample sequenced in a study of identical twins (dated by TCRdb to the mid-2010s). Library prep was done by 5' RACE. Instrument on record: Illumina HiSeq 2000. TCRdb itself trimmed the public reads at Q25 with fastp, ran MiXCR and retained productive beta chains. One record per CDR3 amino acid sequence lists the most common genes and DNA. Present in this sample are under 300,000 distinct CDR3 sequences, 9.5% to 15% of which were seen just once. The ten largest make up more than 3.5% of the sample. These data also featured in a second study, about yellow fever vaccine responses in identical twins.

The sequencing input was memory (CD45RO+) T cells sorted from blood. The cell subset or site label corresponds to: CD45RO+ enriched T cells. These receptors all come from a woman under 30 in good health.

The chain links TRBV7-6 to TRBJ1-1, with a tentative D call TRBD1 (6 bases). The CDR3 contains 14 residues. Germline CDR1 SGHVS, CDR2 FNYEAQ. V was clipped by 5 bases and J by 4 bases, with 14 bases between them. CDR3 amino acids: CASSPRTEITEAFF. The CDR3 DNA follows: TGTGCCAGCAGCCCCCGGACAGAGATCACTGAAGCTTTCTTT.

The CDR3 DNA reads as TGTGCCAGCAGCTCAAGGCTAGCGGGAGGTCATCATGAGCAGTTCTTC. Amino acids: CASSSRLAGGHHEQFF. The rearrangement links TRBV11-3 to TRBJ2-1; 11 bases are a match to TRBD2. After removal of 4 bases from V and 8 bases from J, the junction contained 10 bases not matched to a gene. This CDR3 is built from 16 residues. Germline values: CDR1 SGHNT, CDR2 YENEEA.

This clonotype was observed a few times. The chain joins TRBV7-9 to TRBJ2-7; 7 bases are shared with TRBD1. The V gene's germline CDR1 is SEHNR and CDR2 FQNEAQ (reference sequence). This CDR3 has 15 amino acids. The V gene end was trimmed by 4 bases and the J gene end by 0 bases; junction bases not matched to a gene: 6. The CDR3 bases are TGTGCCAGCAGCTCATCCGGGACAGCCTCCTACGAGCAGTACTTC. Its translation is CASSSSGTASYEQYF.

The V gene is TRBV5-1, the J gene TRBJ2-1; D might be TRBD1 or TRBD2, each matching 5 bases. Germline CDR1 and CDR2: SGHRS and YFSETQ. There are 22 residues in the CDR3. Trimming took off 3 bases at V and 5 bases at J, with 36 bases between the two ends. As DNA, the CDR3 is TGCGCCAGCAGCTACATGCCCACGACTACCCAGGGAGCCACTTCGAAAGACAATGAGCAGTTCTTC. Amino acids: CASSYMPTTTQGATSKDNEQFF.

The CDR3 loop is CASSVIGFGETQYF. The CDR3, as DNA: TGTGCCAGCAGCGTAATTGGGTTCGGAGAGACCCAGTACTTC. The rearrangement joins TRBV9 to TRBJ2-5; D unresolved. The CDR3 extends over 14 amino acids. CDR1 is SGDLS, CDR2 YYNGEE, per germline. The germline V and J ends were trimmed by 1 base and 4 bases, with 11 bases remaining between them.

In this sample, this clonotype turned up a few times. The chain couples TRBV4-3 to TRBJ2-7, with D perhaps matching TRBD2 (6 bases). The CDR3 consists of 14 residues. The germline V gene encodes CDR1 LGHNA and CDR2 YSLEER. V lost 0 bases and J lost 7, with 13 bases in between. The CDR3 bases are TGCGCCAGCAGCCAAGATCTGGAGGGGCTGGAGCAGTACTTC. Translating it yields CASSQDLEGLEQYF.

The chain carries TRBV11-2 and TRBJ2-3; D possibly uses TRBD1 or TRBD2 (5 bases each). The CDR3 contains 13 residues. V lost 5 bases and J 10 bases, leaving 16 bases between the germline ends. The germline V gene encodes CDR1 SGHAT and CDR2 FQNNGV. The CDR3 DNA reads TGTGCCAGCAGCGCCCAAATTGGGGACGCGCAGTATTTT. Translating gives CASSAQIGDAQYF.

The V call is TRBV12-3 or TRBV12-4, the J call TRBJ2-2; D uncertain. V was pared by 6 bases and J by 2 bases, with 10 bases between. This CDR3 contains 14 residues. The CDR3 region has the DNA TGTGCCAGCAGGCGCGTGGGAAACACCGGGGAGCTGTTTTTT. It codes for CASRRVGNTGELFF.

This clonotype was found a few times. The CDR3 DNA reads TGTGCCAGCAGTCACAGGGAGACCTCCTACGAGCAGTACTTC. Translated: CASSHRETSYEQYF. J is TRBJ2-7 and V is TRBV28, with D possibly matching TRBD1 (6 bases). From germline, CDR1 is MDHEN and CDR2 SYDVKM. This CDR3 contains 14 residues. V was trimmed by 5 bases and J by 0 bases, leaving 11 bases between them.

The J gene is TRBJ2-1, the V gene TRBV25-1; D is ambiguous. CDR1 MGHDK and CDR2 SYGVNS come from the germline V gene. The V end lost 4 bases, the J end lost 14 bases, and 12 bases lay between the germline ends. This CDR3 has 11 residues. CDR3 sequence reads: CASSAGVGKFF. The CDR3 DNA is TGTGCCAGCAGTGCCGGAGTGGGAAAGTTCTTC.

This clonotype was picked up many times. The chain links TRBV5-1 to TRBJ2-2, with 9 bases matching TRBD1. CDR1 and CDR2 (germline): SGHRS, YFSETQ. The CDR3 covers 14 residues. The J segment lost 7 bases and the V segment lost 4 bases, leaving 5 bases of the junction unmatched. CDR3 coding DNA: TGCGCCAGCAGCCCGAACAGGGGGCACGGGGAGCTGTTTTTT. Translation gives CASSPNRGHGELFF.

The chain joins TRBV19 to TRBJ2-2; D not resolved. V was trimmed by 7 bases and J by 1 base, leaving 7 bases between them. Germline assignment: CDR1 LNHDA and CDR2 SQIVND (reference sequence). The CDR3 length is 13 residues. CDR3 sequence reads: CASTNRNTGELFF. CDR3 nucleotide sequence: TGTGCCAGTACCAACAGGAACACCGGGGAGCTGTTTTTT.

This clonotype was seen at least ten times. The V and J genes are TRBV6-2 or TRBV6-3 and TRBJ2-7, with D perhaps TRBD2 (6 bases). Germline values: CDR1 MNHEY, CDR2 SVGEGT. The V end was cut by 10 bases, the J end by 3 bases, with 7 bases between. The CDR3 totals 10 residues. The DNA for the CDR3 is TGTGCCACCGGGGGCTACGAGCAGTACTTC. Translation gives CATGGYEQYF.

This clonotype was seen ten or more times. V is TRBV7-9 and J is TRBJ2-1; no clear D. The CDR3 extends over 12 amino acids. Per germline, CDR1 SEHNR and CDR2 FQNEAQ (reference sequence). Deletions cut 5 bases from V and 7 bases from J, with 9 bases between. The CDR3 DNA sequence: TGTGCCAGCAGCGATAGCCCGAATGAGCAGTTCTTC. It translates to CASSDSPNEQFF.

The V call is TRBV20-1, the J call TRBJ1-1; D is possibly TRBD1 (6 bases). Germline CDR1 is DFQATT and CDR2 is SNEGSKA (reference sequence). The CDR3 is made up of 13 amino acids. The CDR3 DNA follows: TGCATCACAAAGGGGGGACGGTCCACTGAAGCTTTCTTT. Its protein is CITKGGRSTEAFF.

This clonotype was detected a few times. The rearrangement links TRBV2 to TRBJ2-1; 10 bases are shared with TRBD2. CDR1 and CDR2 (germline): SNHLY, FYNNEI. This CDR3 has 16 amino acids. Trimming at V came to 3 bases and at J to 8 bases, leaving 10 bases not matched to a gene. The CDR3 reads CASSERASGSSDEQFF. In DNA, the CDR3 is TGTGCCAGCAGTGAGAGAGCTAGCGGGAGTTCTGATGAGCAGTTCTTC.

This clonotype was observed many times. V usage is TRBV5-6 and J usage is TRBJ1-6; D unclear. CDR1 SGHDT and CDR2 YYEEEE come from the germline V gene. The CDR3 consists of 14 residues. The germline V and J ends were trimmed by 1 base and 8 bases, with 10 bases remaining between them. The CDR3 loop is CASSLTAGDSPLHF. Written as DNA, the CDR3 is TGTGCCAGCAGCTTGACCGCTGGGGATTCACCCCTCCACTTT.

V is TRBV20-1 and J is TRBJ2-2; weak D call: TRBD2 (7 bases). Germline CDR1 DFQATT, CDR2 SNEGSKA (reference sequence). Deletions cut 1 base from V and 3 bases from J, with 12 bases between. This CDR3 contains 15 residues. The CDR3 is CSARAGGLDTGELFF. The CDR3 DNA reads TGCAGTGCTAGAGCGGGGGGCTTGGACACCGGGGAGCTGTTTTTT.

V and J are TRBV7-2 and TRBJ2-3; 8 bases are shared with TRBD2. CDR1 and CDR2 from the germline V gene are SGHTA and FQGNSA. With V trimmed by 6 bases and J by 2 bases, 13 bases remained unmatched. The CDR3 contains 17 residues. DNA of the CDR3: TGTGCCAGCAGACTTACCGGGGGGGGCGGCGTCACAGATACGCAGTATTTT. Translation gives CASRLTGGGGVTDTQYF.

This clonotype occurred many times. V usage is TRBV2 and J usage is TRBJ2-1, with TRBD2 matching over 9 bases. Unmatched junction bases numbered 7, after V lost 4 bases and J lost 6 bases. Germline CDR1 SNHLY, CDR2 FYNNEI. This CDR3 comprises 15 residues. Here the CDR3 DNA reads TGTGCCAGCAGTGTCCTAGCGGGGTTTACCAATGAGCAGTTCTTC. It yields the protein CASSVLAGFTNEQFF.